This T cell receptor beta chain was documented in a study of blood T cell repertoires in COVID-19 (dated by TCRdb to the early 2020s). Study-level background: Samples from collaborators originated in the United States, Italy and Spain and spanned both the acute and convalescent phases of COVID-19. Nearly every sample came with metadata listing a de-identified subject ID, COVID-19 status, age in years and sex. The dataset comprised deeply sampled blood TCRbeta repertoires from subjects exposed to, actively infected with, or recovered from COVID-19. The repertoires were made available in a free public database intended to serve as a resource for research on the immune response to SARS-CoV-2. Samples came from the ongoing ImmuneRACE study (first 160 participants) plus 1,254 subjects from 6 global collaborators. The prospective study material was composed of cDNA or gDNA derived from T cells, B-cell-depleted T cells, or PBMCs. Where HLA class I and class II types were available, the types were taken from metadata supplied by the sample provider, not from assay-based typing. General findings and caveats noted by the study authors: The quantity of clinical and demographic metadata differed by source and by participant and was supplied without curation.

Note on this clone: Its antigen remains undetermined. No per-base quality is available; no much larger clone lies one base away.

Based on the germline V gene (reference sequence), the CDR1 and CDR2 sequences are WNHNN and SYGVQD. V has 2 bases trimmed and J has 6 bases trimmed; junction bases matching no gene number 7. Measured from the cysteine to the phenylalanine, the CDR3 is 15 residues long. The CDR3 DNA has 45 bases and is translated from base 1. The immunoSEQ Assay, a bias-controlled multiplex PCR, was used to amplify TCRbeta CDR3 regions from genomic DNA. The study's own analysis went as follows. The number of nucleated cells in each sample was estimated from the amplification of reference gene primers within the assay. To quantify the absolute abundance of each unique TCRbeta CDR3 rearrangement, sequence reads were collapsed and filtered. For each sample, productive Simpson clonality was calculated as the square root of Simpson's diversity index across productive rearrangements. TCRdb holds this immuneACCESS table with in-frame rearrangements only. Some clones are missing; in checked studies, unresolved V genes explain under half, and the rest has no known cause. V, J and clone size derive from that table, while D and trimming were established from the DNA sequence. The sample table records about 250,000 clones; almost 85% of these occur just once. About 8.2% of the sample is held by the ten biggest clonotypes.

Enrolling through a virtual design, the prospective study's participants ranged in age from roughly 18 to 95 years and lived across roughly 24 United States geographic areas. Cohort assignment in the prospective study relied on participant-reported clinical history from a screening survey and a study questionnaire. Each participant in the prospective study had whole blood, serum and a nasopharyngeal or oropharyngeal swab collected by mobile phlebotomists. Additional blood draws and questionnaires over an approximately 2-month period could optionally be provided by prospective study participants. Before DNA extraction, blood samples from the prospective study were shipped at room temperature or frozen.

Recombination joined TRBV10-1 with TRBJ2-1; 7 bases in the middle match TRBD1. This TCR derives from a woman in her forties or fifties with acute COVID-19. Material: PBMCs or T cells enriched from blood (not recorded which). Here is the DNA: TGCGCCAGCAGTGAGAGGGGGCTGCCTGGCAATGAGCAGTTCTTC. Its translation is CASSERGLPGNEQFF.